The 32 T cell receptor beta chains in this list originate from one sample, sequenced in a study of OX40 agonist ivuxolimab in advanced cancers. Libraries came from the immunoSEQ multiplex PCR assay. TCRdb mirrors the immuneACCESS table, restricted to in-frame sequences. Some clones are absent from its copies; in checked studies, under half trace to an unresolved V gene, and the reason for the others is unknown. This sample gives tens of thousands of clones in total; around 90% of them show up just once. 0.3% to 0.35% of the sample rests with the top ten. Material: CD4+ or CD8+ T cells sorted from blood, obtained in a trial of the OX40 agonist ivuxolimab. Source of these receptors: an adult with an advanced solid tumor such as melanoma, head and neck, liver or kidney cancer.

This chain joins TRBV5-1 and TRBJ2-2; no reliable D call. This CDR3 spans 14 amino acids. The germline V gene encodes CDR1 SGHRS and CDR2 YFSETQ. The V end lost 4 bases, the J end lost 0 bases, and 7 bases lay between the germline ends. The chain's CDR3 is CASSIRANTGELFF. CDR3 DNA sequence: TGCGCCAGCAGCATCCGGGCGAACACCGGGGAGCTGTTTTTT.

The chain has TRBV11-1 and TRBJ2-5, with TRBD2 as a possible D gene (7 bases). The CDR3 consists of 14 residues. Trimming shortened V by 3 bases and J by 1 base, and 9 bases separated the two germline ends. CDR1 and CDR2 from the germline V gene are SGHAT and FQDESV (reference sequence). The CDR3 region has the DNA TGTGCCAGCAGCTTGGGGGGGCCCCAAGAGACCCAGTACTTC. It codes for CASSLGGPQETQYF.

The sample holds one count of this clone. The chain recombines TRBV9 with TRBJ1-6, with D perhaps matching TRBD1 (5 bases). Looked up from germline, CDR1 is SGDLS and CDR2 is YYNGEE. The CDR3 covers 16 residues. With 2 bases removed from V and 6 bases from J, the gap between germline ends came to 15 bases. The chain's CDR3 is CASSVASTVSNSPLHF. As DNA, the CDR3 is TGTGCCAGCAGCGTCGCCTCGACAGTTTCTAATTCACCCCTCCACTTT.

The chain links TRBV7-9 to TRBJ2-7, with D possibly matching TRBD1 (5 bases). The V gene's germline CDR1 is SEHNR and CDR2 FQNEAQ (reference sequence). The CDR3 covers 14 residues. V gave up 5 bases and J gave up 3 bases, with 14 bases separating them. The CDR3 loop reads CASSREGAVYEQYF. Here the CDR3 DNA reads TGTGCCAGCAGCCGAGAAGGGGCGGTCTACGAGCAGTACTTC.

The rearrangement links TRBV5-4 to TRBJ2-3; 10 nucleotides match TRBD2. The length of the CDR3 is 16 residues. Germline CDR1 reads SGHNT; CDR2 reads YYREEE (reference sequence). V lost 2 bases, J lost 7 bases, and 10 bases stayed unmatched. CDR3 amino acids: CASSFSSGGRGNTQYF. The CDR3 region has the DNA TGTGCCAGCAGCTTCTCTAGCGGGGGCCGCGGGAATACGCAGTATTTT. Full variable domain (outside the CDR3, taken from reference TRBV5-4 and TRBJ2-3): ETGVTQSPTHLIKTRGQQVTLRCSSQSGHNTVSWYQQALGQGPQFIFQYYREEENGRGNFPPRFSGLQFPNYSSELNVNALELDDSALYLCASSFSSGGRGNTQYFGPGTRLTVL.

A remark on this clone: It is likely a read error, because the conserved phenylalanine at the end of the CDR3 is missing. The DNA is left out, because the CDR3 cannot be placed on it with certainty; the CDR3 is given as TCRdb lists it. The chain joins TRBV12-2 to TRBJ1-2; the listed D gene, TRBD1, was not tested against the DNA. TRBV12-2 is deemed a pseudogene. The CDR3 comprises 9 residues, both ends counted. The CDR3 loop reads CASRLFDRS.

The V gene is TRBV10-3, the J gene TRBJ1-2; 7 nucleotides agree with TRBD1. CDR1 is ENHRY, CDR2 SYGVKD, per germline. The trim removed 3 bases at V and 10 bases at J, leaving 14 bases unmatched. This CDR3 has 15 amino acids. CDR3 region: CAISEGPDRQKTYTF. CDR3 coding DNA: TGTGCCATCAGTGAAGGGCCGGACAGGCAAAAAACCTACACCTTC.

The table lists this clone with a count of one. The genes are TRBV5-4 and TRBJ1-6, with 9 bases matching TRBD1. Germline values: CDR1 SGHNT, CDR2 YYREEE (reference sequence). V gave up 6 bases and J gave up 9 bases; unmatched junction bases: 10. This CDR3 contains 15 residues. The CDR3 bases are TGTGCCAGCAAAGAGACAGGGGGGAATGCTTCACCCCTCCACTTT. Protein: CASKETGGNASPLHF.

V usage is TRBV13 and J usage is TRBJ2-2; D is unresolved. The CDR3 is 13 residues long. CDR1 is PRHDT and CDR2 is FYEKMQ in the germline V gene (reference sequence). V shed 0 bases and J shed 6 bases, with 5 bases lying between them. CDR3 in DNA: TGTGCCAGCAGCTTAGGGGATCCCGGGGAGCTGTTTTTT. It yields the protein CASSLGDPGELFF.

The chain carries TRBV6-6 and TRBJ1-1; maybe TRBD1 (5 bases). The V gene lost 6 bases and the J gene lost 3 bases, with 14 bases spanning the gap. The germline V gene has CDR1 MNHNY and CDR2 SVGAGI (reference sequence). CDR3 length equals 14 residues. The CDR3 DNA follows: TGTGCCAGCAGCCAACCGGGGGGGGACACTGAAGCTTTCTTT. Translation: CASSQPGGDTEAFF.

A note on this clone: Other DNA variants within this sample encode the same CDR3. V usage is TRBV30 and J usage is TRBJ2-1, with D perhaps matching TRBD1 or TRBD2 (5 bases each). Trimming removed 5 bases from V and 6 bases from J, with 17 bases in between. Germline values: CDR1 GTSNPN, CDR2 SVGIG (reference sequence). The CDR3 sequence is 14 residues long. CDR3 region: CAWRRGVRGNEQFF. DNA of the CDR3: TGTGCCTGGCGACGGGGCGTGAGGGGCAATGAGCAGTTCTTC. The whole variable domain, remainder taken from reference TRBV30 and TRBJ2-1, is SQTIHQWPATLVQPVGSPLSLECTVEGTSNPNLYWYRQAAGRGLQLLFYSVGIGQISSEVPQNLSASRPQDRQFILSSKKLLLSDSGFYLCAWRRGVRGNEQFFGPGTRLTVL.

This sequence joins TRBV2 and TRBJ2-7; maybe TRBD2 (6 bases). The ends were cut back, 8 bases at V and 3 bases at J, with 17 bases in the middle. CDR1 SNHLY and CDR2 FYNNEI come from the germline V gene. CDR3 length equals 14 residues. In nucleotides, the CDR3 is TGTGCCAGCGCGGATCCCGGGAGAGACTACGAGCAGTACTTC. Encoded protein: CASADPGRDYEQYF.

This clone was detected only a few times. V gene TRBV6-5 combines with J gene TRBJ2-1; 8 bases line up with TRBD1. This CDR3 has 16 amino acids. Trimming removed 2 bases from V and 4 bases from J; junction bases left unmatched: 7. Germline assignment: CDR1 MNHEY and CDR2 SVGAGI. The CDR3 loop reads CASSYTRTGLYNEQFF. CDR3 coding DNA: TGTGCCAGCAGTTACACCAGGACAGGGCTATACAATGAGCAGTTCTTC.

This chain uses TRBV6-1 with TRBJ2-1; D not resolved. The CDR3 is 11 residues long. CDR1 MNHNS and CDR2 SASEGT come from the germline V gene. Deletions cut 7 bases from V and 5 bases from J, with 6 bases between. The CDR3 reads CASNGDNEQFF. The CDR3 DNA follows: TGTGCCAGCAACGGCGACAATGAGCAGTTCTTC.

This clone has a single count. The chain recombines TRBV30 with TRBJ1-2, with 7 bases lining up with TRBD1. This CDR3 contains 17 residues. With V trimmed by 1 base and J by 7 bases, 18 bases remained unmatched. CDR1 and CDR2 from the germline V gene are GTSNPN and SVGIG (reference sequence). Here the CDR3 reads CAWSEGANYEAVGGYTF. CDR3 bases: TGTGCCTGGAGTGAGGGGGCAAATTATGAGGCAGTGGGTGGCTACACCTTC.

This clone was detected a few times. In DNA form, the CDR3 reads TGTGCCAGCAGCCAAGGTGGCTTCTACGAGCAGTACTTC. Encoded protein: CASSQGGFYEQYF. The V and J genes are TRBV14 and TRBJ2-7; D remains ambiguous. V shed 1 base and J shed 3 bases, with 7 bases lying between them. Germline V CDR1 and CDR2: SGHDN, FVKESK. The CDR3 has 13 residues.

The chain couples TRBV6-6 to TRBJ1-6, with D possibly TRBD1 on 5 matching bases. The CDR3 consists of 14 residues. The germline gives CDR1 MNHNY, CDR2 SVGAGI (reference sequence). Trimming pared 4 bases from V and 6 bases from J, leaving 10 bases between. CDR3 sequence (DNA): TGTGCCAGCAGTTGGAGAGACAGTAATTCACCCCTCCACTTT. Translating it yields CASSWRDSNSPLHF.

This clone has just a few counts. A junction boundary mismatches the germline segment, possibly from a read error. The chain joins TRBV7-7 to TRBJ2-2, with D uncertain. The CDR3 is 12 residues long. The germline CDR1 and CDR2 sequences are SSHAT and FNYEAQ (reference sequence). CDR3 region: CASSPDTGELFF. The CDR3 bases are TGTGCTAGCAGCCCGGACACCGGGGAGCTGTTTTTT.

This clone was found a few times. The chain couples TRBV15 to TRBJ1-5, with D perhaps TRBD1 (5 bases). V lost 6 bases and J lost 5, with 14 bases in between. This CDR3 contains 14 residues. Germline values: CDR1 LNHNV, CDR2 YYDKDF (reference sequence). In DNA form, the CDR3 reads TGTGCCACCAGTACAAGGGGTCGTGATCAGCCCCAGCATTTT. Translated, it gives CATSTRGRDQPQHF.

This sequence joins TRBV7-3 and TRBJ1-2; D unresolved. The germline V gene encodes CDR1 SGHTA and CDR2 FQGTGA. This CDR3 has 13 amino acids. The chain's CDR3 is CAGLTRTSYGYTF. The CDR3 DNA sequence: TGTGCAGGACTCACCCGGACTAGCTATGGCTACACCTTC.

This sequence joins TRBV5-6 and TRBJ2-1; 8 bases map to TRBD1. CDR1 is SGHDT, CDR2 YYEEEE, per germline. The CDR3 is made up of 13 amino acids. J lost 12 bases, V lost 2 bases, and 7 bases had no gene match. The CDR3 DNA reads TGTGCCAGCAGCTTCGATACAACAGGGGGGCAGTTCTTC. It encodes CASSFDTTGGQFF.

The chain couples TRBV10-3 to TRBJ1-4; 7 nucleotides align to TRBD1. Germline CDR1 and CDR2: ENHRY and SYGVKD. Trimming removed 0 bases from V and 8 bases from J; junction bases left unmatched: 6. This CDR3 is built from 15 residues. The CDR3 reads CAISESRQGVEKLFF. DNA for the CDR3: TGTGCCATCAGTGAGTCGAGACAGGGAGTCGAAAAACTGTTTTTT.

The chain is built from TRBV27 and TRBJ2-7; either TRBD1 or TRBD2 may fit D (5 bases each). V dropped 3 bases and J dropped 3 bases, with 18 bases sitting between them. This CDR3 contains 16 residues. Germline CDR1 MNHEY, CDR2 SMNVEV (reference sequence). The CDR3 DNA reads as TGTGCCAGCAGTTTTCAGTCGTGGGGGAAAAACTACGAGCAGTACTTC. The encoded protein is CASSFQSWGKNYEQYF.

The gene calls are TRBV7-2 and TRBJ2-1; maybe TRBD1 (5 bases). Germline CDR1 and CDR2: SGHTA and FQGNSA. The CDR3 runs to 13 residues. V was trimmed by 1 base and J by 10 bases, leaving 11 bases between them. The CDR3 DNA follows: TGTGCCAGCAGCTTAGACAGGTTAGGGGAGCAGTTCTTC. Its protein product is CASSLDRLGEQFF.

V usage is TRBV7-2 and J usage is TRBJ2-7, with 8 nucleotides matching TRBD1. This CDR3 has 15 amino acids. Trimming at V came to 4 bases and at J to 6 bases, leaving 11 bases not matched to a gene. Germline V gives CDR1 SGHTA, CDR2 FQGNSA. CDR3 nucleotides: TGTGCCAGCAGCTCTGACAGGGGACGCCTAGCCGAGCAGTACTTC. It yields the protein CASSSDRGRLAEQYF.

This sequence joins TRBV5-4 and TRBJ2-7; 8 positions agree with TRBD1. Germline CDR1 is SGHNT and CDR2 is YYREEE (reference sequence). The CDR3 is 15 residues long. Trimming at V came to 4 bases and at J to 5 bases, leaving 11 bases not matched to a gene. This CDR3 reads CASSPVGRGLDEQYF. The DNA for the CDR3 is TGTGCCAGCAGCCCCGTCGGCAGGGGGCTCGACGAGCAGTACTTC.

The rearrangement uses TRBV4-1 and TRBJ2-5, with D perhaps being TRBD1 or TRBD2 (5 bases each). V was cut by 3 bases and J by 0 bases, with 17 bases left in between. This CDR3 has 17 amino acids. From germline, CDR1 is MGHRA and CDR2 YSYEKL. DNA for the CDR3: TGCGCCAGCAGCCAGGGCAAAGGGACCGCAAACCAAGAGACCCAGTACTTC. Protein: CASSQGKGTANQETQYF.

The rearrangement joins TRBV19 to TRBJ1-1, with D uncertain. V was pared by 5 bases and J by 3 bases, with 10 bases between. This CDR3 has 13 amino acids. CDR1 LNHDA and CDR2 SQIVND come from the germline V gene (reference sequence). For the CDR3, the DNA is TGTGCCAGTAGTTTACGTCCGTACACTGAAGCTTTCTTT. Protein: CASSLRPYTEAFF.

The rearrangement links TRBV19 to TRBJ2-3, with D uncertain. This CDR3 comprises 12 residues. Germline values: CDR1 LNHDA, CDR2 SQIVND (reference sequence). The V end was cut by 5 bases, the J end by 3 bases, with 6 bases between. The CDR3: CASSSYTDTQYF. Written as DNA, the CDR3 is TGTGCCAGTAGTTCCTATACAGATACGCAGTATTTT.

This chain connects TRBV2 to TRBJ1-1; 7 bases match TRBD1. CDR1 and CDR2 from the germline V gene are SNHLY and FYNNEI. CDR3 length equals 14 residues. The J segment lost 6 bases and the V segment lost 8 bases, leaving 12 bases of the junction unmatched. In DNA form, the CDR3 reads TGTGCCAGCTCATTCACAGGGGAGGGGGCTGAAGCTTTCTTT. Protein sequence: CASSFTGEGAEAFF.

J is TRBJ1-2 and V is TRBV7-3, with TRBD1 identical over 7 bases. After removal of 2 bases from V and 4 bases from J, the junction contained 13 bases not matched to a gene. The CDR3 runs to 17 residues. CDR1 is SGHTA, CDR2 FQGTGA, per germline. The CDR3 here is CASSLQLGEQGLYGYTF. The CDR3 DNA reads TGTGCCAGCAGCTTACAACTAGGCGAACAGGGGCTCTATGGCTACACCTTC. The full variable domain, in which reference TRBV7-3 and TRBJ1-2 provide the parts outside the CDR3, is GAGVSQTPSNKVTEKGKYVELRCDPISGHTALYWYRQSLGQGPEFLIYFQGTGAADDSGLPNDRFFAVRPEGSVSTLKIQRTERGDSAVYLCASSLQLGEQGLYGYTFGSGTRLTVV.

V gene TRBV5-3 combines with J gene TRBJ2-7, with D perhaps TRBD2 (5 bases). TRBV5-3 is an ORF, and what it does is uncertain. V lost 8 bases and J lost 4, with 28 bases in between. CDR3 length: 17 amino acids. CDR3 sequence reads: CARRQRTAAGSRYEQYF. CDR3 bases: TGTGCCAGGAGACAAAGGACTGCGGCAGGTTCGAGATACGAGCAGTACTTC.